Listed here is a single TCR beta chain. Its antigen is undetermined. A read error is possible here, since a much larger clone lies one base away. Germline lookup yields CDR1 MDHEN and CDR2 SYDVKM. There are 14 residues in the CDR3. Next came a second PCR, run for roughly 6 to 11 cycles, which used a sample-barcoded 5' primer along with a J-beta primer mix. One entry per CDR3 protein results from TCRdb running MiXCR on the 5' RACE reads. The table has 590,000 or so distinct CDR3 sequences, about 30% seen once. This sample is part of a study of blood T cells in healthy people across ages. Broader study findings: PBMC samples, being unsorted, prevented any conclusive comparison of naive and antigen-experienced cells. Across the age range, TCR beta diversity per million T cells fell in a roughly linear way.

The sample comprised blood. This sequence joins TRBV28 and TRBJ2-1; D ambiguous. With the DNA end fitting TRBJ2-7 better, the J assignment may be wrong. This TCR was recovered from an elderly woman in good health. In DNA form, the CDR3 reads TGTGCCAGCACCCCCTTGGGCTCCTACAATGAGCAGTACTTC. This translates into CASTPLGSYNEQYF.